This TCR beta chain emerged from a study of Graves' ophthalmopathy and Graves' hyperthyroidism. Study-wide results and caveats: Researchers report that a 13-signature model separated ophthalmopathy from stable hyperthyroidism, posting 87.88% sensitivity and 65% to 82% specificity.

With regard to this clonotype: Its specificity is unknown.

Someone took the PBMCs out of 10 ml of fresh peripheral blood. The CDR3 is 12 amino acids. In germline, CDR1 is KGHDR, CDR2 SFDVKD. The V end lost 5 bases, the J end lost 11 bases, and 14 bases lay between the germline ends. Amplification from RNA transcripts yielded the TCR beta CDR3 regions. RT-PCR was first run with HTBI primers, then multiplex PCR in a second round. A single record per CDR3 protein comes from TCRdb applying MiXCR to the multiplex PCR reads. Of tens of thousands of distinct CDR3 sequences in the sample, around 50% were seen once. Sequencing was carried out using peripheral blood. The source is an adult man with Graves' ophthalmopathy. V and J are TRBV24-1 and TRBJ1-2, with D uncertain. The CDR3 sequence is CATSVDTDRYTF. CDR3 sequence (DNA): TGTGCCACCAGTGTAGATACAGATCGGTACACCTTC.